This is a list of T cell receptor beta chains from one sample in a study of blood T cell repertoires in COVID-19. The assay was immunoSEQ multiplex PCR, and TCRdb's table has in-frame clones only and misses some. The table records 250,000 or so clones, approximately 81% of them present only once. What was sequenced was peripheral blood. All receptors derive from a man between 60 and 75 years old with acute or convalescent COVID-19. The CDR3 runs from the conserved cysteine through the conserved F or W. A D gene is named only where the DNA matches it firmly. Some rows mark clone size as missing; the rest say once, few, many or name a class of expanded clone.

length	V	J	D	size	DNA	CDR3
15	TRBV5-1	TRBJ2-5	TRBD1	NA	TGCGCCAGCAGCTTAGCCGGGACAGGGGGAGAGACCCAGTACTTC	CASSLAGTGGETQYF
17	TRBV1	TRBJ2-2	NA	NA	TGCACCAGCCACGCTCGACCCGGGGAGGGTGAGGTCGGGGAGCTGTTTTTT	CTSHARPGEGEVGELFF
15	TRBV10-3	TRBJ2-1	TRBD2	NA	TGTGCCATCAGGAAGACTAGCGGGGCCTACAATGAGCAGTTCTTC	CAIRKTSGAYNEQFF
12	TRBV7-2	TRBJ2-7	NA	NA	TGTGCCAGCAGCCAAACGCGTTACGAGCAGTACTTC	CASSQTRYEQYF
14	TRBV5-1	TRBJ2-7	TRBD2	few	TGCGCCAGCAGCTTGGAACGGGGGGGTTACGAGCAGTACTTC	CASSLERGGYEQYF
15	TRBV18	TRBJ2-2	NA	NA	TGTGCCAGCTCACCTCTCCCTACGAACACCGGGGAGCTGTTTTTT	CASSPLPTNTGELFF
15	TRBV7-6	TRBJ2-1	TRBD2	NA	TGTGCCAGCAGTTTGGGGGCTAGCGGGAGGAATGAGCAGTTCTTC	CASSLGASGRNEQFF
15	TRBV5-8	TRBJ2-5	NA	NA	TGTGCCAGCAGCTTGGGTACACTAGGCCAAGAGACCCAGTACTTC	CASSLGTLGQETQYF
16	TRBV27	TRBJ2-2	NA	NA	TGTGCCAGCAGTTTAGGCAGTAGCTTGAACACCGGGGAGCTGTTTTTT	CASSLGSSLNTGELFF
13	TRBV5-6	TRBJ2-7	NA	NA	TGTGCCAGCAGCCTAAGTACCTTACACGAGCAGTACTTC	CASSLSTLHEQYF
13	TRBV12-3/TRBV12-4	TRBJ2-7	TRBD1	NA	TGTGCCAGCAACCGGGACAGCTCCTACGAGCAGTACTTC	CASNRDSSYEQYF
11	TRBV6-6	TRBJ2-2	NA	NA	TGTGCCGGGGGGGCCGGCGGGGAGCTGTTTTTT	CAGGAGGELFF
12	TRBV7-9	TRBJ2-4	NA	NA	TGTGCCAGCAGCTTAGTTGCGGACATTCAGTACTTC	CASSLVADIQYF
15	TRBV10-3	TRBJ2-1	NA	NA	TGTGCCATCAGTGCTGTTGGAGGGGGCGGTTTAACGCAGTTCTTC	CAISAVGGGGLTQFF
16	TRBV29-1	TRBJ2-2	TRBD1	NA	TGCAGCGTTGAAGGGGGGGACAGGGATGGCACCGGGGAGCTGTTTTTT	CSVEGGDRDGTGELFF
14	TRBV10-3	TRBJ2-3	TRBD2	NA	TGTGCCAGCCTAGCGGGATTAATGGGGGATACGCAGTATTTT	CASLAGLMGDTQYF
17	TRBV27	TRBJ2-3	TRBD2	few	TGTGCCAGCAGTTTTGGATTAGCGGGGGGGCGAACCGATACGCAGTATTTT	CASSFGLAGGRTDTQYF
16	TRBV6-1	TRBJ1-5	TRBD1	once	TGTGCCAGCAGTGAATGGGGACAGGGGGACGATCAGCCCCAGCATTTT	CASSEWGQGDDQPQHF
13	TRBV19	TRBJ2-5	NA	NA	TGTGCCAGTAGTCTTACTAGAGAAGAGACCCAGTACTTC	CASSLTREETQYF
15	TRBV27	TRBJ2-5	TRBD1	few	TGTGCCAGCAGTTTGGGACAGGGGTTTCAAGAGACCCAGTACTTC	CASSLGQGFQETQYF
16	TRBV27	TRBJ2-1	NA	few	TGTGCCAGCAGTTTAGGGACGACAGGCTCCTACAATGAGCAGTTCTTC	CASSLGTTGSYNEQFF
14	TRBV6-1	TRBJ1-1	NA	NA	TGTGCCAGCAGTGATATGACAGCGAACACTGAAGCTTTCTTT	CASSDMTANTEAFF
12	TRBV7-9	TRBJ2-3	NA	NA	TGTGCCAGCAGCTCCGGTACAGATACGCAGTATTTT	CASSSGTDTQYF
14	TRBV10-3	TRBJ1-4	TRBD1	NA	TGTGCTATCAGGGGGACAGGCAGTTTTGAAAAACTGTTTTTT	CAIRGTGSFEKLFF
17	TRBV5-1	TRBJ1-6	NA	NA	TGCGCCAGCAGGCCGATAGCAGGGGTAGGGAATAATTCACCCCTCCACTTT	CASRPIAGVGNNSPLHF
16	TRBV14	TRBJ2-7	NA	NA	TGTGCCAGCAGCCAAGATAGGCAGGGGCCACTCTACGAGCAGTACTTC	CASSQDRQGPLYEQYF
13	TRBV7-3	TRBJ1-6	NA	NA	TGTGCCAGCAGGGAGGCCGTGGGTTCACCCCTCCACTTT	CASREAVGSPLHF
14	TRBV19	TRBJ1-4	TRBD1	few	TGTGCCAGTAGTACAAACAGGGGTGGTGAAAAACTGTTTTTT	CASSTNRGGEKLFF
15	TRBV2	TRBJ1-2	NA	few	TGTGCCAGCAGAGCTACCGGGACAAGCTACGATGGCTACACCTTC	CASRATGTSYDGYTF
15	TRBV27	TRBJ2-2	NA	once	TGTGCCAGCACCCCTTTAGGGAGCAGGTACGGGGAGCTGTTTTTT	CASTPLGSRYGELFF
18	TRBV29-1	TRBJ2-1	TRBD1	NA	TGCAGCGCCCCGGGCGGGACAGGGGCCCCCGGGTCCTACAATGAGCAGTTCTTC	CSAPGGTGAPGSYNEQFF
15	TRBV11-2	TRBJ2-7	NA	NA	TGTGCCAGCAGCTTAGAGCCGCGCGTGTCCTACGAGCAGTACTTC	CASSLEPRVSYEQYF
14	TRBV19	TRBJ2-7	NA	many	TGTGCCAGTAGTATAGCCAGGGGAGCCTACGAGCAGTACTTC	CASSIARGAYEQYF
13	TRBV2	TRBJ1-5	NA	once	TGTGCCAGCAGTGAAGACTCTTATCAGCCCCAGCATTTT	CASSEDSYQPQHF
15	TRBV3-1/TRBV3-2	TRBJ2-7	NA	NA	TGTGCCAGCAGATATCGAGACAGTCTCTCCTACGAGCAGTACTTC	CASRYRDSLSYEQYF
14	TRBV19	TRBJ1-4	NA	NA	TGTGCCAGTAGTCGACAGGCCCAGGAAGGAAAACTGTTTTTT	CASSRQAQEGKLFF
13	TRBV12-3/TRBV12-4	TRBJ1-1	NA	NA	TGTGCCAGCAGCCTAATAGTGAACACTGAAGCTTTCTTT	CASSLIVNTEAFF
20	TRBV30	TRBJ1-5	TRBD1	NA	TGTGCCTGGAGTCCCCATACCGGGACAGGGAGCCCTTATAGCAATCAGCCCCAGCATTTT	CAWSPHTGTGSPYSNQPQHF
14	TRBV7-6	TRBJ1-1	TRBD1	once	TGTGCCAGCAGCCCCCGGACAGGGAACACTGAAGCTTTCTTT	CASSPRTGNTEAFF
14	TRBV7-6	TRBJ1-5	TRBD1	NA	TGTGCCAGCAGCCAGGGGACAGGGGGTCCGCCCCAGCATTTT	CASSQGTGGPPQHF
12	TRBV9	TRBJ2-7	TRBD2	NA	TGTGCCAGCAGCCCGGGGGGGCGCGAGCAGTACTTC	CASSPGGREQYF
15	TRBV5-6	TRBJ2-7	NA	NA	TGTGCCAGCAGCTTGAGATCCGAGGTCTCCTACGAGCAGTACTTC	CASSLRSEVSYEQYF
15	TRBV6-6	TRBJ1-2	NA	NA	TGTGCCAGCAGTTACTCCAGGGCCCCTAACTATGGCTACACCTTC	CASSYSRAPNYGYTF
11	TRBV18	TRBJ2-5	NA	NA	TGTGCCAGCTCATCCGCGGAGACCCAGTACTTC	CASSSAETQYF
16	TRBV5-6	TRBJ2-3	TRBD2	NA	TGTGCCAGCGGCAGACTAGCGGGAGGACGCACAGATACGCAGTATTTT	CASGRLAGGRTDTQYF
14	TRBV29-1	TRBJ2-7	NA	NA	TGCAGCGTGGCCTACAGGGACCTACTCTACGAGCAGTACTTC	CSVAYRDLLYEQYF
15	TRBV3-1/TRBV3-2	TRBJ2-3	TRBD2	NA	TGTGCCAGCAGCCAGTTGGGACTAGAGACGGATACGCAGTATTTT	CASSQLGLETDTQYF
15	TRBV7-8	TRBJ2-7	NA	NA	TGTGCCAGCAGCTTAGGGAGGGGCAGAAGCGACGAGCAGTACTTC	CASSLGRGRSDEQYF
17	TRBV7-9	TRBJ2-3	TRBD2	NA	TGTGCCAGCAGCTTCGGTAGGGTAGCGGGGGGGCCAGATACGCAGTATTTT	CASSFGRVAGGPDTQYF
19	TRBV28	TRBJ1-2	NA	NA	TGTGCCAGCAGTCCTGCCGGGCAGGGCCGTAGGGGGACTAACTATGGCTACACCTTC	CASSPAGQGRRGTNYGYTF
16	TRBV7-6	TRBJ1-6	NA	NA	TGTGCCAGCAGCTTAGGTTGGCCTGCACATAATTCACCCCTCCACTTT	CASSLGWPAHNSPLHF
13	TRBV6-5	TRBJ1-1	NA	NA	TGTGCCAGCAGACTAGGGAGTTACACTGAAGCTTTCTTT	CASRLGSYTEAFF
18	TRBV14	TRBJ2-1	TRBD1	NA	TGTGCCAGCAGCCGTGGAACAGGGGGCCCTGAGACATACAATGAGCAGTTCTTC	CASSRGTGGPETYNEQFF
16	TRBV14	TRBJ2-1	TRBD1	NA	TGTGCCAGCAGCCAGTTAGGGGGCCCCTATTACAATGAGCAGTTCTTC	CASSQLGGPYYNEQFF
14	TRBV4-1	TRBJ2-7	TRBD1	NA	TGCGCCAGCAGCCAAACAGGGACAGCCTACGAGCAGTACTTC	CASSQTGTAYEQYF
14	TRBV6-2/TRBV6-3	TRBJ1-1	NA	NA	TGTGCCAGCACCCCCTCCGGGGGGATCACTGAAGCTTTCTTT	CASTPSGGITEAFF
15	TRBV24-1	TRBJ2-5	NA	once	TGTGCCACCAGTGATTCGACACGGGGCCAAGAGACCCAGTACTTC	CATSDSTRGQETQYF
15	TRBV7-3	TRBJ2-7	TRBD1	NA	TGTGCCAGCAGCCCCCTCGGGACAGGGGTCGACGAGCAGTACTTC	CASSPLGTGVDEQYF